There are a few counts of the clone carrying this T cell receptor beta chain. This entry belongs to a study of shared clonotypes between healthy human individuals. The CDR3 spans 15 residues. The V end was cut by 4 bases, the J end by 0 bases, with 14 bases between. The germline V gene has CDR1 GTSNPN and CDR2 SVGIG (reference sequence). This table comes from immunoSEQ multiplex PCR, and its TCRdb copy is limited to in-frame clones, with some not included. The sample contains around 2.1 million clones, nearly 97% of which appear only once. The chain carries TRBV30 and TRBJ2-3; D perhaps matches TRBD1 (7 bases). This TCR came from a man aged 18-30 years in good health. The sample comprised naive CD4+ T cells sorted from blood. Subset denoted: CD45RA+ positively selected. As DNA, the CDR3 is TGTGCCTGGAAGTTGACAGGGACTAGCACAGATACGCAGTATTTT. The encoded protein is CAWKLTGTSTDTQYF.